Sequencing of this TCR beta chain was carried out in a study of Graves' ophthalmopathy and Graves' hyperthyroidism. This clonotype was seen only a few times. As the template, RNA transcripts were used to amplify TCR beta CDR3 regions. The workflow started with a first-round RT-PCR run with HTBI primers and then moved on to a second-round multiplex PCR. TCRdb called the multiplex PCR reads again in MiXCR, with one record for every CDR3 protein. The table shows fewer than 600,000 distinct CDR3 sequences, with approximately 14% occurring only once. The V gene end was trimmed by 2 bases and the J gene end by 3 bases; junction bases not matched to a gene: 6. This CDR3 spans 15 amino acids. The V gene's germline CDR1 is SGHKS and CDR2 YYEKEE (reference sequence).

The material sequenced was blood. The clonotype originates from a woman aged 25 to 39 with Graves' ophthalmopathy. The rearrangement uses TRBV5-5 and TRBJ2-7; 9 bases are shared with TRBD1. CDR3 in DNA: TGTGCCAGCAGCTTTCCCGGGACAGGGTTCTACGAGCAGTACTTC. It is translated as CASSFPGTGFYEQYF.